A selection of T cell receptor beta chains follows, all from one sample in a study of cytomegalovirus exposure and HLA in healthy donors. Measured with immunoSEQ multiplex PCR; TCRdb has only the in-frame clones, and not every one. The sample yields around 150,000 clones, over 70% seen once. Material: PBMCs. The receptors shown here come from a male donor in good health and CMV-seronegative. Both conserved end residues are part of each CDR3. A D gene is named only where the DNA matches it firmly. Rows may omit the clone size; those that give it use once, few, many or a size class.

TRBD2 TRBJ2-1 - TRBV15 CATSRDLAGGAEQFF TGTGCCACCAGCAGAGATTTGGCGGGAGGGGCTGAGCAGTTCTTC
- TRBJ1-4 - TRBV20-1 CSAREQTTLFF TGCAGTGCTAGAGAACAGACCACCCTGTTTTTT
TRBD1 TRBJ2-5 few TRBV19 CASTPGGLSYQETQYF TGTGCCAGTACCCCAGGGGGCTTATCGTACCAAGAGACCCAGTACTTC
TRBD2 TRBJ2-2 once TRBV7-3 CASSPSGGADTGELFF TGTGCCAGCAGCCCTAGCGGGGGGGCGGACACCGGGGAGCTGTTTTTT
TRBD2 TRBJ2-2 - TRBV5-4 CASSLLGRGSLTGELFF TGTGCCAGCAGCTTGTTGGGTCGCGGGAGCCTCACCGGGGAGCTGTTTTTT
TRBD1 TRBJ2-7 - TRBV6-6 CASSPRQGGTSEQYF TGTGCCAGCAGTCCGCGACAGGGGGGTACGAGCGAGCAGTACTTC
- TRBJ1-4 - TRBV18 CASSSQRVVELFF TGTGCCAGCTCATCTCAACGGGTTGTGGAACTGTTTTTT
- TRBJ1-2 - TRBV7-9 CASSPSQQGPAYGYTF TGTGCCAGCAGCCCATCCCAACAGGGCCCAGCCTATGGCTACACCTTC
- TRBJ1-1 few TRBV4-1 CASSQDPTRGNTEAFF TGCGCCAGCAGCCAAGATCCCACCAGGGGGAACACTGAAGCTTTCTTT
- TRBJ2-7 - TRBV30 CAWGLQGSYEQYF TGTGCCTGGGGCCTACAGGGATCCTACGAGCAGTACTTC
- TRBJ1-2 - TRBV10-3 CAIGPKGKGSGGYTF TGTGCCATCGGCCCCAAGGGGAAGGGCAGTGGTGGCTACACCTTC
- TRBJ1-2 - TRBV25-1 CASSPQILHRAPPYGYTF TGTGCCAGCAGTCCCCAGATACTTCACAGGGCACCCCCCTATGGCTACACCTTC
- TRBJ1-2 once TRBV7-2 CASSPQTGGYGYTF TGTGCCAGCAGCCCTCAGACAGGCGGATATGGCTACACCTTC
TRBD1 TRBJ1-4 - TRBV5-1 CASSQTGNGGKLFF TGCGCCAGCAGCCAGACAGGGAACGGGGGAAAACTGTTTTTT
TRBD1 TRBJ2-7 - TRBV5-8 CASSPSRDRAHEQYF TGTGCCAGCTCCCCTAGTCGGGACAGGGCCCACGAGCAGTACTTC
TRBD1 TRBJ1-1 - TRBV18 CASSDTTGSGTEAFF TGTGCCAGCTCTGACACGACAGGGTCCGGCACTGAAGCTTTCTTT
TRBD1 TRBJ1-1 few TRBV9 CASSARDRGPTEAFF TGTGCCAGCAGCGCCCGGGACAGGGGACCCACTGAAGCTTTCTTT
TRBD1 TRBJ1-6 - TRBV5-8 CASKPRDRGGAPLHF TGTGCCAGCAAACCCCGGGACAGGGGGGGGGCACCCCTCCACTTT
- TRBJ1-6 - TRBV27 CASHAWASTSPLHF TGTGCCAGCCATGCGTGGGCCTCAACATCACCCCTCCACTTT
- TRBJ1-1 - TRBV2 CASSGLRGAPGYAEAFF TGTGCCAGCAGTGGTTTGCGGGGGGCGCCGGGTTACGCTGAAGCTTTCTTT
TRBD1 TRBJ1-4 once TRBV18 CASSPGTGMTNEKLFF TGTGCCAGCTCACCAGGGACAGGGATGACTAATGAAAAACTGTTTTTT
TRBD1 TRBJ1-3 once TRBV7-3 CASSPGQPRAGNTIYF TGTGCCAGCAGCCCGGGACAGCCTAGAGCTGGAAACACCATATATTTT
- TRBJ1-2 - TRBV7-8 CASSLALPGGAAYYGYTF TGTGCCAGCAGCTTAGCGCTACCGGGCGGGGCAGCTTACTATGGCTACACCTTC
TRBD1 TRBJ1-1 - TRBV6-5 CASRKTGGSEAFF TGTGCCAGCAGAAAGACAGGGGGATCTGAAGCTTTCTTT
TRBD1 TRBJ1-5 - TRBV18 CASSHDREDQPQHF TGTGCCAGCTCACATGACAGGGAGGATCAGCCCCAGCATTTT
TRBD2 TRBJ2-5 - TRBV7-2 CASSLGAGGLETQYF TGTGCCAGCAGCTTAGGGGCGGGGGGGCTGGAGACCCAGTACTTC
- TRBJ2-1 once TRBV4-2 CASSQGDGTYNEQFF TGTGCCAGCAGCCAAGGAGACGGGACCTACAATGAGCAGTTCTTC
- TRBJ2-7 - TRBV13 CATSGFSYEQYF TGTGCCACGTCGGGGTTCTCCTACGAGCAGTACTTC
- TRBJ2-7 - TRBV4-1 CASSDTEGTDIRQYF TGCGCCAGCAGCGACACAGAAGGAACAGACATCCGGCAGTACTTC
- TRBJ2-3 - TRBV5-8 CASSRGLAKDTQYF TGTGCCAGCAGCCGTGGGCTAGCGAAAGATACGCAGTATTTT
- TRBJ1-1 - TRBV29-1 CSAEGPRAGTEAFF TGCAGCGCCGAGGGTCCCAGGGCGGGGACTGAAGCTTTCTTT
TRBD1 TRBJ2-7 - TRBV6-5 CASSYGGTGSYEQYF TGTGCCAGCAGTTACGGGGGGACAGGATCCTACGAGCAGTACTTC
- TRBJ1-2 few TRBV7-2 CASSSQRGDGYTF TGTGCCAGCAGCTCACAACGGGGGGACGGCTACACCTTC
- TRBJ2-2 once TRBV4-1 CASSQAGVANTGELFF TGCGCCAGCAGCCAAGCCGGGGTTGCGAACACCGGGGAGCTGTTTTTT
- TRBJ2-7 - TRBV7-8 CASSLGRAVEQYF TGTGCCAGCAGCTTAGGCAGGGCGGTCGAGCAGTACTTC
TRBD2 TRBJ2-3 - TRBV7-3 CASSLTSGGTDTQYF TGTGCCAGCAGCTTAACTAGCGGGGGCACAGATACGCAGTATTTT
- TRBJ1-6 - TRBV6-5 CASSPRDSSPLHF TGTGCCAGCAGTCCCCGGGACTCCTCACCCCTCCACTTT
- TRBJ2-7 once TRBV5-1 CASSFGSSTLSYEQYF TGCGCCAGCAGCTTTGGTTCGTCGACTCTCTCCTACGAGCAGTACTTC
TRBD2 TRBJ2-2 - TRBV29-1 CSVPPSSGGNTGELFF TGCAGCGTTCCACCCTCTAGCGGGGGGAACACCGGGGAGCTGTTTTTT
- TRBJ1-2 - TRBV4-3 CASSLRAGIPFYGYTF TGCGCCAGCAGCCTGAGGGCGGGTATACCTTTCTATGGCTACACCTTC
- TRBJ2-6 few TRBV5-1 CASRFQGSAGANVLTF TGCGCCAGCAGATTTCAGGGCTCAGCCGGGGCCAACGTCCTGACTTTC
- TRBJ1-3 - TRBV19 CASTSAGSGGNTIYF TGTGCCAGTACCTCTGCGGGCTCGGGCGGAAACACCATATATTTT
TRBD1 TRBJ1-4 - TRBV7-9 CASSLGDRSGEKLFF TGTGCCAGCAGCTTAGGGGACAGGTCTGGTGAAAAACTGTTTTTT